Described below is a single T cell receptor (beta chain) sequence and its context. The target antigen is unknown. The germline V gene has CDR1 LNHDA and CDR2 SQIVND (reference sequence). V lost 7 bases and J lost 0, with 15 bases in between. This CDR3 spans 15 amino acids. These data belong to a study of OX40 agonist ivuxolimab in advanced cancers. Study information: Of the patients, three showed partial responses, one with hepatocellular carcinoma and two with cutaneous melanoma.

Study findings and constraints: CD4+ and CD8+ blood T cells expanded clonally by week 6 at 0.1 to 3.0 mg/kg. The investigators did not determine what antigen specificity the expanded peripheral T cells had. Among the lowest peripheral clonal expansion occurred in 0.1-3.0 mg/kg partial responders.

The protocol was immunoSEQ multiplex PCR, while the TCRdb copy is restricted to in-frame clones and leaves out a portion. Among some 7,000 clones listed, 80% to 85% were seen once. This chain links TRBV19 with TRBJ1-1; D remains ambiguous. The sequence derives from an adult with an advanced solid tumor such as melanoma, head and neck, liver or kidney cancer. The source material was CD4+ or CD8+ T cells sorted from blood, sampled in a trial of the OX40 agonist ivuxolimab. This CDR3 reads CASTTPRFMNTEAFF. In nucleotides, the CDR3 is TGTGCCAGTACCACCCCACGGTTCATGAACACTGAAGCTTTCTTT.